This T cell receptor (beta chain) stems from a study of blood T cell repertoires in COVID-19 (dated by TCRdb to 2020 to 2021). Describing the broader study: Samples from collaborators originated in the United States, Italy and Spain and spanned both the acute and convalescent phases of COVID-19. HLA class I and class II types, where available, came from metadata supplied by the sample provider rather than from assay-based typing. The material from the prospective study consisted of cDNA or gDNA derived from T cells, B-cell-depleted T cells, or PBMCs. The samples were drawn from the first 160 participants of the ongoing ImmuneRACE study and from 1,254 subjects provided by 6 global collaborators. Nearly every sample came with metadata listing a de-identified subject ID, COVID-19 status, age in years and sex. The repertoires were released in a freely available public database intended as a resource for research on the immune response to SARS-CoV-2. Deeply sampled blood TCRbeta repertoires from subjects exposed to, actively infected with, or recovered from COVID-19 were included in the dataset.

General findings and caveats noted by the study authors: Clinical and demographic metadata were provided uncurated, with the amount varying by source and participant.

Taken from cysteine to phenylalanine, the CDR3 has 12 residues. Of all the DNA, just the CDR3 is kept, 36 bases in frame from base 1. The junction carries 7 bases between V and J, which are trimmed by 2 bases and 8 bases respectively. The germline V gene supplies CDR1 MRHNA and CDR2 SNTAGT. As to this clone: Its antigen remains unidentified. Nothing much larger sits one base from this clone, and base qualities are not available.

The immunoSEQ Assay, a bias-controlled multiplex PCR, was used to amplify TCRbeta CDR3 regions from genomic DNA. Processing in the source paper ran as follows. Nucleated cell counts per sample were estimated from amplification of reference gene primers within the assay. To quantify the absolute abundance of each unique TCRbeta CDR3 rearrangement, sequence reads were collapsed and filtered. For each sample, productive Simpson clonality was calculated by taking the square root of Simpson's diversity index across productive rearrangements. TCRdb took this table from immuneACCESS and kept in-frame rearrangements with V and J called. Such tables lack part of the clones; where checked against another copy, unresolved V genes explain under half of the gap, and the rest is unexplained. D and trimming were read from the DNA, whereas the V and J calls and clone size are those reported in that table. This sample lists about 440,000 clones; around 88% were detected once. In total, the top ten clones hold roughly 12% of the sample.

In Seattle, one collaborating source enrolled patients while the infection was active and tracked those patients longitudinally over the course of disease. The collaborating institutions used their own protocols to collect whole blood in K2EDTA tubes. For TCRbeta analysis, collaborators shipped samples as frozen whole blood, isolated PBMCs, or DNA extracted from either of those sample types. Material for sequencing was peripheral blood. This receptor was identified in a woman aged 45-59 years with COVID-19, enrolled during active disease. The chain links TRBV6-4 with TRBJ2-1, with TRBD1 as a weak D call on 5 bases. The CDR3 reads CASSDRGDEQFF. The DNA sequence is given as TGTGCCAGCAGTGACAGGGGCGATGAGCAGTTCTTC.